This T cell receptor beta chain was documented in a study of early T cells in non-severe SARS-CoV-2 infection. Each CDR3 protein gets one entry after TCRdb re-called the 5' RACE reads with MiXCR. The repertoire holds approximately 80,000 distinct CDR3 sequences, with roughly 12% as singletons. V dropped 6 bases and J dropped 0 bases, with 8 bases sitting between them. Per germline, CDR1 MNHEY and CDR2 SMNVEV (reference sequence). This CDR3 region has 14 residues. Sequenced input: whole blood. V and J are TRBV27 and TRBJ2-2; D gene unclear. The TCR originated in an adult who was a healthcare worker with PCR-confirmed SARS-CoV-2 infection or an uninfected control (not recorded which). In DNA form, the CDR3 reads TGTGCCAGCAGGCGGCTCGCGAACACCGGGGAGCTGTTTTTT. Translated: CASRRLANTGELFF.